This T cell receptor (beta chain) originates from a study of Ad26.COV2.S vaccination and SARS-CoV-2 variants. Produced via immunoSEQ multiplex PCR; TCRdb's table is partial and in-frame only. The sample holds 300,000 to 350,000 clones, about 86% seen once. Treatment specified: around 19 received Ad26.COV2.S at low or high dose, single or two shots; about 5 received placebo; per-sample allocation not given. Each sample was drawn 63 days after the first injection (of vaccine or placebo). An adult of 18-55 years in Boston served as donor. The administered vaccine (an Ad26 vector) expressed Wuhan-strain SARS-CoV-2 spike. Overall study results and limits: Measurement of non-spike TCR breadth gave similar results in vaccine and placebo recipients.

Concerning this clone: The antigen is not known.

Germline CDR1 is KGHSH and CDR2 is LQKENI. This CDR3 spans 13 amino acids. The V and J ends lost 3 bases and 10 bases respectively, with 13 bases between them. The genes are TRBV18 and TRBJ1-5, with D tentatively TRBD1 (5 bases). Sample: peripheral blood, taken in a trial of Ad26.COV2.S vaccine versus placebo. The TCR comes from a person between 18 and 65 years old who received the Ad26.COV2.S COVID-19 vaccine or a placebo. CDR3 sequence (DNA): TGTGCCAGCTCACCTACATTAGGGGAACCCCAGCATTTT. Translation gives CASSPTLGEPQHF.